These T cell receptor beta chains were read from a single sample in a study of shared clonotypes between healthy human individuals. Clones were read by immunoSEQ multiplex PCR, and TCRdb kept only the in-frame ones, dropping some. Among approximately 720,000 clones listed, about 91% were seen once. The sequencing input was naive CD8+ T cells sorted from blood. These receptors came from a man aged 25-40 years in good health. Both conserved end residues are part of each CDR3. The order of the fields is CDR3 DNA, CDR3 protein, V gene, CDR3 length, J gene, clone size, D gene. A D gene is named only where the DNA matches it firmly. The size of a clone is reported for some rows only, either as once, few or many, or as a class for expanded clones.

TGTGCCAGCAGCTTAAATAGGCATGGAGGTGAGCAGTTCTTC | CASSLNRHGGEQFF | TRBV7-2 | 14 | TRBJ2-1 | few | -
TGCGCCAGCAGTGATGGGGGGCAAGATGGCTACACCTTC | CASSDGGQDGYTF | TRBV10-2 | 13 | TRBJ1-2 | - | -
TGTGCCAGCAGTTGGAAAGGGACAGGGAACTACGAGCAGTACTTC | CASSWKGTGNYEQYF | TRBV27 | 15 | TRBJ2-7 | - | TRBD1
TGTGCCAGCAGCCCAGGCGGGGGGGCTGGAAACACCATATATTTT | CASSPGGGAGNTIYF | TRBV13 | 15 | TRBJ1-3 | - | -
TGTGCCAGCAGCTTAGAATGGACAGGGAAGGTTAACGAGCAGTACTTC | CASSLEWTGKVNEQYF | TRBV11-2 | 16 | TRBJ2-7 | - | TRBD1
TGTGCCAGTAGTATGTCCGGGGAGCTGTTTTTT | CASSMSGELFF | TRBV19 | 11 | TRBJ2-2 | - | -
TGTGCCAGCAGCCAAGGCAACCTCAGGGGTGAGGCTTTCTTT | CASSQGNLRGEAFF | TRBV14 | 14 | TRBJ1-1 | - | -
TGTGCCAGCACCGATACAGGGTACTATGGCTACACCTTC | CASTDTGYYGYTF | TRBV28 | 13 | TRBJ1-2 | - | -
TGTGCCTGGAGAGGGGACCCGCGAGGTGACACCTTC | CAWRGDPRGDTF | TRBV30 | 12 | TRBJ1-2 | - | -
TGTGCCAGCAGTGAGGTACAGGGGGACTATGGCTACACCTTC | CASSEVQGDYGYTF | TRBV6-1 | 14 | TRBJ1-2 | - | TRBD1
TGTGCCAGCAGCTTAGATCCAGCGGGAGTGGGAGAGACCCAGTACTTC | CASSLDPAGVGETQYF | TRBV11-2 | 16 | TRBJ2-5 | once | TRBD2
TGCGCCAGCAGTTCCACGGGGGCAAACAATGAGCAGTTCTTC | CASSSTGANNEQFF | TRBV5-1 | 14 | TRBJ2-1 | - | -
TGTGCCAGCAGCGTAGACGGGACGGGATCCTACGAGCAGTACTTC | CASSVDGTGSYEQYF | TRBV9 | 15 | TRBJ2-7 | - | -
TGTGCCAGCAGTGACCCCTCCGATGAAAAACTGTTTTTT | CASSDPSDEKLFF | TRBV6-1 | 13 | TRBJ1-4 | - | -
TGTGCCAGCAGTGACCGCCCAACCGGGACAGGGAGCAACAATGAGCAGTTCTTC | CASSDRPTGTGSNNEQFF | TRBV6-4 | 18 | TRBJ2-1 | - | TRBD1
TGTGCCAGCAGTCCGATTAGCGGGAGCGCTTACAATGAGCAGTTCTTC | CASSPISGSAYNEQFF | TRBV28 | 16 | TRBJ2-1 | - | TRBD2
TGTGCCAGCAGAGGACTAGCGGGAGGAATAGCCGAGCAGTACTTC | CASRGLAGGIAEQYF | TRBV11-2 | 15 | TRBJ2-7 | - | TRBD2
TGTGCCAGCGGAACTAACTATGGCTACACCTTC | CASGTNYGYTF | TRBV2 | 11 | TRBJ1-2 | - | -
TGTGCCAGCAGCTTAGGAACCGCGATTTCCCAAGAGACCCAGTACTTC | CASSLGTAISQETQYF | TRBV7-2 | 16 | TRBJ2-5 | - | -
TGCAGCGTGGGATTCCCGGAGTACTTC | CSVGFPEYF | TRBV29-1 | 9 | TRBJ2-7 | few | -
TGTGCCAGCAGCTCGGACGGAAACTCCTACGAGCAGTACTTC | CASSSDGNSYEQYF | TRBV7-2 | 14 | TRBJ2-7 | - | -
TGCGCCAGCATTTCAGGACGGCTACTTTATAGCAATCAGCCCCAGCATTTT | CASISGRLLYSNQPQHF | TRBV5-1 | 17 | TRBJ1-5 | - | -
TGTGCCAGCAGCCCCAGCGAAAGTCAGCCCCAGCATTTT | CASSPSESQPQHF | TRBV7-6 | 13 | TRBJ1-5 | - | -
TGTGCCAGCAGCTTTCCCCCGGAGGGACTCCAATCAATCTCGCAGTATTTT | CASSFPPEGLQSISQYF | TRBV7-8 | 17 | TRBJ2-3 | - | -
TGTGCCATCAGTGATAGGGAGGCTAGCGGGAGGTACCAAGAGACCCAGTACTTC | CAISDREASGRYQETQYF | TRBV10-3 | 18 | TRBJ2-5 | - | TRBD2
TGTGCCAGCAGCTACCTGGGTACTGAAGCTTTCTTT | CASSYLGTEAFF | TRBV11-2 | 12 | TRBJ1-1 | few | -
TGTGCCAGCAGCGGGTCTAGCGGGAGAATCCCAGATACGCAGTATTTT | CASSGSSGRIPDTQYF | TRBV9 | 16 | TRBJ2-3 | - | TRBD2
TGTGCCAGCTCACCAAACACAGGGGAAGAGACCCAGTACTTC | CASSPNTGEETQYF | TRBV18 | 14 | TRBJ2-5 | - | TRBD1
TGTGCCAGCAGTTTGCTACAGGGGGCAGAGACCCAGTACTTC | CASSLLQGAETQYF | TRBV28 | 14 | TRBJ2-5 | once | TRBD1
TGTGCCAGCTCACCAGGACTCTACGAGCAGTACTTC | CASSPGLYEQYF | TRBV18 | 12 | TRBJ2-7 | - | -
TGTGCCAGCTTGGCTAGACCGGGACTAGCTCTGGATGAGCAGTTCTTC | CASLARPGLALDEQFF | TRBV2 | 16 | TRBJ2-1 | - | TRBD2
TGTGCCACCAGCAGAGCGGGTTTGAATCAGCCCCAGCATTTT | CATSRAGLNQPQHF | TRBV15 | 14 | TRBJ1-5 | - | -
TGCGCCAGCAGCCAACTACAGGGGCGTCGGGCGGGCTACACCTTC | CASSQLQGRRAGYTF | TRBV4-1 | 15 | TRBJ1-2 | once | TRBD1
TGCGCCAGCAGCCAAGTTACGGACTACCAAGAGACCCAGTACTTC | CASSQVTDYQETQYF | TRBV4-1 | 15 | TRBJ2-5 | - | -
TGTGCCAGCAGCTTAGCATCGGACAGACTTCCCTACGAGCAGTACTTC | CASSLASDRLPYEQYF | TRBV7-8 | 16 | TRBJ2-7 | - | -
TGTGCCAGCAGCCCCCGCAGGGGTGACTACGAGCAGTACTTC | CASSPRRGDYEQYF | TRBV7-9 | 14 | TRBJ2-7 | - | -
TGTGCCAGCAGTCTGCTTAGCGACAGAGTCGGGGAGCTGTTTTTT | CASSLLSDRVGELFF | TRBV6-5 | 15 | TRBJ2-2 | - | -
TGTGCCAGCAGTGAGGGACTAGCGGGACTTGAGCAGTTCTTC | CASSEGLAGLEQFF | TRBV6-1 | 14 | TRBJ2-1 | - | TRBD2
TGTGCCAGTAGTATGGGGGGCGGCATGGGCCAGCCCCAGCATTTT | CASSMGGGMGQPQHF | TRBV19 | 15 | TRBJ1-5 | - | -